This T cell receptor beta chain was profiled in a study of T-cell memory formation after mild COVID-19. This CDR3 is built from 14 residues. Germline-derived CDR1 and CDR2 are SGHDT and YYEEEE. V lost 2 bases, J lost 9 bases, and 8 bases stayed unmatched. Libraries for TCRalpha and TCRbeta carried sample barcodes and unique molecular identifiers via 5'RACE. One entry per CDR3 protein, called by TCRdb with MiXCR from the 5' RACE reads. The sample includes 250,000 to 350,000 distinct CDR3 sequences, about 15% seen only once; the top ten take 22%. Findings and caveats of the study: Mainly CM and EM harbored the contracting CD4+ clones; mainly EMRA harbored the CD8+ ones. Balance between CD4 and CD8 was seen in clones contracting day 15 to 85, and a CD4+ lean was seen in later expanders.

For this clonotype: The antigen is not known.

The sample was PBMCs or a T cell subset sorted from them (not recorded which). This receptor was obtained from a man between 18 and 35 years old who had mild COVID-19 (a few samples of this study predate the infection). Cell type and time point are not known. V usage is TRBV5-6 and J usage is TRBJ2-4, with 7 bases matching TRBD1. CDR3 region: CASSLRGQSGIQYF. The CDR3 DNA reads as TGTGCCAGCAGCTTAAGGGGACAGTCCGGCATTCAGTACTTC.